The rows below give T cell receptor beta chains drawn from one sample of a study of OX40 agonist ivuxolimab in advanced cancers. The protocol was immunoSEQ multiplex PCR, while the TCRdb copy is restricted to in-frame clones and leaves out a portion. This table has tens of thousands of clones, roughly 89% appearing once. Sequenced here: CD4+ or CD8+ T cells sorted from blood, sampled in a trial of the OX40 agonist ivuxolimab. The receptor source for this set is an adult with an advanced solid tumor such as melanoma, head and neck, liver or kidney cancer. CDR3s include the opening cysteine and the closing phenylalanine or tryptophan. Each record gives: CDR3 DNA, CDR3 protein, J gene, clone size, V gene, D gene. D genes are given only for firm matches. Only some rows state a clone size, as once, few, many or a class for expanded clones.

TGTGCCAGCACCCGACAAAAGAACACTGAAGCTTTCTTT | CASTRQKNTEAFF | TRBJ1-1 | NA | TRBV6-1 | NA
TGTGCCAGTAGTATCAGGCCCCCGACTAGAAGCTCCTACAATGAGCAGTTCTTC | CASSIRPPTRSSYNEQFF | TRBJ2-1 | NA | TRBV19 | NA
TGCAGTGCTAGTCAAGAGAGCGAGCAGTACTTC | CSASQESEQYF | TRBJ2-7 | NA | TRBV20-1 | NA
TGTGCCAGCAGTCCCCGATCATCCTATGGCTACACCTTC | CASSPRSSYGYTF | TRBJ1-2 | NA | TRBV6-5 | NA
TGCAGTGCTAGTGGTCCGTATGGCTACACCTTC | CSASGPYGYTF | TRBJ1-2 | few | TRBV20-1 | NA
TGTGCCAGCAGTTACTCGAAAAGCGCTCCCTACGAGCAGTACTTC | CASSYSKSAPYEQYF | TRBJ2-7 | NA | TRBV6-5 | NA
TGTGCCAGCGCAAACCAGCAGGGTAATGAGCAGTTCTTC | CASANQQGNEQFF | TRBJ2-1 | once | TRBV6-6 | NA
TGTGCCAGCAGCTTCAGCTCGGGAGGGTGGGCGGAGACCCAGTACTTC | CASSFSSGGWAETQYF | TRBJ2-5 | NA | TRBV7-9 | TRBD2
TGTGCCAGCAGCGTAGGAGTCGGAAAGGAGAATCAGCCCCAGCATTTT | CASSVGVGKENQPQHF | TRBJ1-5 | NA | TRBV9 | NA
TGTGCTAGCAGCTTAAATCTGGGAGAAGAGACCCAGTACTTC | CASSLNLGEETQYF | TRBJ2-5 | NA | TRBV7-7 | NA
TGTGCCAGCAGACCGACGGGGGGGGCCACCGGGGAGCTGTTTTTT | CASRPTGGATGELFF | TRBJ2-2 | NA | TRBV11-2 | TRBD2
TGTGCCAGCAGCCGGTCAGGCGGCCTTTCCGATGAGCAGTTCTTC | CASSRSGGLSDEQFF | TRBJ2-1 | NA | TRBV7-9 | NA
TGTGCCAGTAGTACGACAGGGGTTAGGTACTATGGCTACACCTTC | CASSTTGVRYYGYTF | TRBJ1-2 | NA | TRBV19 | TRBD1
TGTGCCAGCAGTGAGAAGGGTGATACGCAGTATTTT | CASSEKGDTQYF | TRBJ2-3 | NA | TRBV2 | NA
TGTGCCAGCAGTTCGCTAGGGACTAGCAGCAGGCGAGAGTACTTC | CASSSLGTSSRREYF | TRBJ2-5 | NA | TRBV6-6 | TRBD2
TGTGCCAGCAGCGTAGGAGGGGTCGGCACTGAAGCTTTCTTT | CASSVGGVGTEAFF | TRBJ1-1 | NA | TRBV9 | NA
TGTGCCAGCAGCCAAAAATACGAGCAGTACTTC | CASSQKYEQYF | TRBJ2-7 | NA | TRBV7-8 | NA
TGTGCCTGGATTGGGACGGGGGGCTACGAGCAGTACTTC | CAWIGTGGYEQYF | TRBJ2-7 | NA | TRBV30 | TRBD2
TGTGCCAGCAGTGAATTGGGTGATCAGCCCCAGCATTTT | CASSELGDQPQHF | TRBJ1-5 | few | TRBV2 | NA
TGTGCCAGCAGTGATCAATCCAGGGGAACTGGGGCCAACGTCCTGACTTTC | CASSDQSRGTGANVLTF | TRBJ2-6 | NA | TRBV6-1 | NA
TGTGCCAGCAGCTTGAGAAGAGACTATAGCAATCAGCCCCAGCATTTT | CASSLRRDYSNQPQHF | TRBJ1-5 | NA | TRBV7-8 | NA
TGTGCCAGCAGCCTAAACATTCGGACAGCGGCAGAGACCCAGTACTTC | CASSLNIRTAAETQYF | TRBJ2-5 | NA | TRBV5-4 | NA
TGCGCCAGCAGCTTGGGCCAGGAGATCTCTGGAAACACCATATATTTT | CASSLGQEISGNTIYF | TRBJ1-3 | NA | TRBV5-1 | NA
TGCGCCAGCAGCCGACTAGCGGGACTCACAGATACGCAGTATTTT | CASSRLAGLTDTQYF | TRBJ2-3 | few | TRBV10-1 | TRBD2
TGTGCCATCCAGGGGGGGAGAGAGATCCAGTACTTC | CAIQGGREIQYF | TRBJ2-5 | NA | TRBV28 | NA
TGTGCCAGCAGTTACTCGCTCCAGGGATATGAGCAGTACTTC | CASSYSLQGYEQYF | TRBJ2-5 | NA | TRBV6-5 | NA
TGCGCCAGCAGCCAAGTCCCCTTTCTTCGCGTGGGCGGAAAGCACAATGAGCAGTTCTTC | CASSQVPFLRVGGKHNEQFF | TRBJ2-1 | NA | TRBV4-1 | NA
TGTGCCAGCAGTTACGCGTGGAATAGCAATCAGCCCCAGCATTTT | CASSYAWNSNQPQHF | TRBJ1-5 | NA | TRBV6-6 | NA
TGTGCCATCAGTGAACGTAGGGGAGCTAACTATGGCTACACCTTC | CAISERRGANYGYTF | TRBJ1-2 | NA | TRBV10-3 | NA
TGTGCCAGCAGTCCACACCGGACAGGGCGGGACACTGAAGCTTTCTTT | CASSPHRTGRDTEAFF | TRBJ1-1 | few | TRBV27 | TRBD1
TGTGCCAGCAGCTTGGTGACATCGGGTACAGATACGCAGTATTTT | CASSLVTSGTDTQYF | TRBJ2-3 | NA | TRBV5-6 | NA
TGTGCCAGCAGCCTAGGTGGGGCTGGGGCCAACGTCCTGACTTTC | CASSLGGAGANVLTF | TRBJ2-6 | once | TRBV7-6 | NA
TGTGCCAGCTCACCAGGTGGGGCGAGTGGAAACACCATATATTTT | CASSPGGASGNTIYF | TRBJ1-3 | NA | TRBV18 | NA
TGTGCCAGCAGTTTAAACCCGAGACAGGGGGTAAATGAGCAGTTCTTC | CASSLNPRQGVNEQFF | TRBJ2-1 | NA | TRBV27 | TRBD1
TGTGCCAGCAGTGTACAGGGTCCTCAGCCCCAGCATTTT | CASSVQGPQPQHF | TRBJ1-5 | NA | TRBV27 | NA
TGTGCCAGCAGCTTAGATCGGGAGACCCAGTACTTC | CASSLDRETQYF | TRBJ2-5 | NA | TRBV11-2 | NA
TGCGCCAGCAGCAAGACAAGAACCAACACTGAAGCTTTCTTT | CASSKTRTNTEAFF | TRBJ1-1 | NA | TRBV5-1 | NA
TGTGCCAGCAGTTTAGCATCCGGGCCCAGGGTTGAAAAACTGTTTTTT | CASSLASGPRVEKLFF | TRBJ1-4 | NA | TRBV28 | NA
TGTGCCAGCAGCTTAGTGCCCGACTCGACTGAGCAGTTCTTC | CASSLVPDSTEQFF | TRBJ2-1 | once | TRBV11-2 | NA
TGTGCCTGGACCACCAGGTCGGGAGGGGGGGAGCTGTTTTTT | CAWTTRSGGGELFF | TRBJ2-2 | NA | TRBV30 | TRBD2
TGTGCCAGCCCCAGGGACAGGGCTCGTTTGTGGTACACCTTC | CASPRDRARLWYTF | TRBJ1-2 | NA | TRBV21-1 | NA
TGTGCCAGCAGCCTTGGGACAGGGCTTCACCAGCCCCAGCATTTT | CASSLGTGLHQPQHF | TRBJ1-5 | NA | TRBV28 | TRBD1
TGCGCCAGCAGCCTGAGTGAAACTAATGAAAAACTGTTTTTT | CASSLSETNEKLFF | TRBJ1-4 | NA | TRBV5-1 | NA
TGCGCCAGCAGCGGCAGGGGGCGAAACTACGAGCAGTACTTC | CASSGRGRNYEQYF | TRBJ2-7 | NA | TRBV5-1 | TRBD1
TGCGCCAGCAGCTTGAGAGGGCCAGAGAATTCACCCCTCCACTTT | CASSLRGPENSPLHF | TRBJ1-6 | NA | TRBV5-1 | NA
TGTGCCACCAGCAGAGATAAAGGGGCGTTCAATGAGCAGTTCTTC | CATSRDKGAFNEQFF | TRBJ2-1 | NA | TRBV15 | NA
TGCTCTACCATTGTCCACACTGAAGCTTTCTTT | CSTIVHTEAFF | TRBJ1-1 | NA | TRBV20-1 | NA
TGTGCCAGCAGTACGACTAGCGGGGGGGCTCGGGAGCAGTACTTC | CASSTTSGGAREQYF | TRBJ2-7 | few | TRBV11-2 | TRBD2
TGTGCCAGCTCGATGGCGAGCAATCAGCCCCAGCATTTT | CASSMASNQPQHF | TRBJ1-5 | few | TRBV6-5 | NA
TGTGCCAGCAGCCTGACGGGAGGCACTGAAGCTTTCTTT | CASSLTGGTEAFF | TRBJ1-1 | NA | TRBV6-5 | NA
TGCGCCAGCAGCTTGGAACCAGGGGAAAACTATGGCTACACCTTC | CASSLEPGENYGYTF | TRBJ1-2 | NA | TRBV5-1 | NA
TGTGCCAGCAGTGCCCTGACAGGGGACCAGCCCCAGCATTTT | CASSALTGDQPQHF | TRBJ1-5 | NA | TRBV6-1 | TRBD1
TGTGCCAGCAGTCGGGGACAGGGGAAGGAGACCCAGTACTTC | CASSRGQGKETQYF | TRBJ2-5 | NA | TRBV6-1 | TRBD1
TGTGCCAGCAGCTTAGCCGGACAGGGCCAAGAGACCCAGTACTTC | CASSLAGQGQETQYF | TRBJ2-5 | NA | TRBV7-9 | TRBD1